The next 25 T cell receptor beta chains were all read from a single sample in a study of T cell changes during pregnancy in multiple sclerosis. Repertoires were generated with immunoSEQ multiplex PCR, while TCRdb's copy carries only in-frame clones and drops some. The data contain about 130,000 clones, about 95% of them singletons. The specimen was peripheral blood, collected after pregnancy. The receptors here all came from a female donor with multiple sclerosis, enrolled in a pregnancy study.

The gene calls are TRBV9 and TRBJ1-4; 8 positions match TRBD1. This CDR3 comprises 13 residues. The germline CDR1 and CDR2 sequences are SGDLS and YYNGEE. V lost 4 bases to trimming and J lost 7 bases; unmatched junction nucleotides: 3. CDR3 residues: CASSPRGREKLFF. DNA for the CDR3: TGTGCCAGCAGCCCCAGGGGGCGTGAAAAACTGTTTTTT.

This chain connects TRBV28 to TRBJ2-5; possible D gene TRBD2, 6 bases. Trimming pared 6 bases from V and 4 bases from J, leaving 12 bases between. The CDR3 length is 13 residues. Looked up from germline, CDR1 is MDHEN and CDR2 is SYDVKM. The CDR3 is CASRDGGIETQYF. The DNA of the CDR3 is TGTGCCAGCAGGGATGGAGGGATAGAGACCCAGTACTTC.

V and J are TRBV6-1 and TRBJ2-1, with TRBD2 as a possible D gene (5 bases). V gave up 5 bases and J gave up 0 bases, with 11 bases separating them. The germline CDR1 and CDR2 sequences are MNHNS and SASEGT. The CDR3 runs 15 residues. CDR3 nucleotide sequence: TGTGCCAGCAGTACTAGTAGCAGCTCCTACAATGAGCAGTTCTTC. It codes for CASSTSSSSYNEQFF.

This chain links TRBV19 with TRBJ1-5, with D possibly TRBD1 on 5 matching bases. V was clipped by 1 base and J by 1 base, with 14 bases between them. The CDR3 is made up of 17 amino acids. Per germline, CDR1 LNHDA and CDR2 SQIVND (reference sequence). CDR3 nucleotide sequence: TGTGCCAGTAGTATAGGGGGGGGGTATAGGAGCAATCAGCCCCAGCATTTT. Translating gives CASSIGGGYRSNQPQHF.

The rearrangement joins TRBV13 to TRBJ2-5, with TRBD2 matching over 12 bases. V was pared by 9 bases and J by 5 bases, with 10 bases of the junction left unmatched. Germline V CDR1 and CDR2: PRHDT, FYEKMQ (reference sequence). The CDR3 consists of 15 residues. The CDR3 is CASRTSGIQGETQYF. The CDR3 nucleotides read TGTGCCAGTCGGACTAGCGGGATACAGGGGGAGACCCAGTACTTC.

The gene calls are TRBV19 and TRBJ2-7, with D possibly matching TRBD1 (5 bases). The CDR3 runs 14 residues. CDR1 LNHDA and CDR2 SQIVND come from the germline V gene (reference sequence). The ends were cut back, 2 bases at V and 3 bases at J, with 11 bases in the middle. In DNA form, the CDR3 reads TGTGCCAGTAGTATAACAGGACCAAACTACGAGCAGTACTTC. Residues: CASSITGPNYEQYF.

V is TRBV19 and J is TRBJ1-1; maybe TRBD1 (6 bases). Germline CDR1 and CDR2: LNHDA and SQIVND (reference sequence). The CDR3 has 13 residues. V lost 4 bases and J 3 bases, leaving 9 bases between the germline ends. The CDR3 reads CASSTGAYTEAFF. The CDR3 DNA reads TGTGCCAGTAGTACAGGGGCCTACACTGAAGCTTTCTTT.

This clone appeared once. The rearrangement uses TRBV4-2 and TRBJ2-5; 10 bases map to TRBD2. Looked up from germline, CDR1 is LGHNA and CDR2 is YNFKEQ. The CDR3 contains 17 residues. Trimming at V came to 0 bases and at J to 5 bases, leaving 9 bases not matched to a gene. CDR3 sequence: CASSQDTSGKGDETQYF. The CDR3 DNA is TGTGCCAGCAGCCAAGATACTAGCGGGAAGGGGGACGAGACCCAGTACTTC.

This chain uses TRBV19 with TRBJ1-5; weak D call: TRBD1 (6 bases). V lost 4 bases and J 3 bases, leaving 13 bases between the germline ends. Germline loops: CDR1 LNHDA, CDR2 SQIVND (reference sequence). This CDR3 contains 15 residues. The CDR3 region has the DNA TGTGCCAGTAGTAAACGGGGGGACATCAATCAGCCCCAGCATTTT. Encoded protein: CASSKRGDINQPQHF.

This clone was observed once. V is TRBV10-3 and J is TRBJ1-1; 9 nucleotides match TRBD1. V trimming: 4 bases; J trimming: 2 bases; junction bases outside the gene matches: 11. The CDR3 spans 17 residues. The germline V gene encodes CDR1 ENHRY and CDR2 SYGVKD. The CDR3 coding sequence is TGTGCCATCAGTGCATGGGGGGGACAGGGAGCTAACACTGAAGCTTTCTTT. Translating gives CAISAWGGQGANTEAFF.

This chain connects TRBV30 to TRBJ1-4, with 7 bases matching TRBD1. In germline, CDR1 is GTSNPN, CDR2 SVGIG (reference sequence). V lost 1 base, J lost 7 bases, and 6 bases stayed unmatched. The CDR3 spans 14 residues. The CDR3 DNA is TGTGCCTGGAGTGAGACAGGGATGAGTGAAAAACTGTTTTTT. The encoded protein is CAWSETGMSEKLFF.

The V and J genes are TRBV7-2 and TRBJ1-5; D possibly corresponds to TRBD1 (6 bases). Looked up from germline, CDR1 is SGHTA and CDR2 is FQGNSA. The CDR3 covers 15 residues. Trimming removed 1 base from V and 4 bases from J, with 11 bases in between. The CDR3 DNA is TGTGCCAGCAGCTTAGAAACAGGGATTAATCAGCCCCAGCATTTT. This translates into CASSLETGINQPQHF.

This clone is a singleton in its sample. The chain employs TRBV6-5 and TRBJ1-2; D gene uncertain. CDR1 and CDR2 (germline): MNHEY, SVGAGI. Trimming stripped 5 bases from V and 4 bases from J, with 17 bases between. The CDR3 sequence is 15 residues long. The DNA for the CDR3 is TGTGCCAGCAGTCCAGGCGGAGGACTGAGCTATGGCTACACCTTC. It codes for CASSPGGGLSYGYTF.

This clone was seen a handful of times. The gene calls are TRBV28 and TRBJ2-2; D is possibly TRBD1 (5 bases). The CDR3 covers 13 residues. Germline CDR1 MDHEN, CDR2 SYDVKM. Trimming shortened V by 5 bases and J by 3 bases, and 7 bases separated the two germline ends. The CDR3 DNA reads TGTGCCAGCAGTGCCAGGGACACCGGGGAGCTGTTTTTT. As protein: CASSARDTGELFF.

This rearrangement joins TRBV6-5 to TRBJ2-5; D gene uncertain. Germline CDR1 and CDR2: MNHEY and SVGAGI. The CDR3 has 14 residues. Trimming shortened V by 0 bases and J by 2 bases, and 7 bases separated the two germline ends. The DNA of the CDR3 is TGTGCCAGCAGTTACTCAGCACTGCAAGAGACCCAGTACTTC. It is translated as CASSYSALQETQYF.

The CDR3 DNA reads TGTGCCAGCCAGCCACAGGGGGGGCCCTTCGGCTACACCTTC. Translated: CASQPQGGPFGYTF. The chain combines TRBV14 with TRBJ1-2, with 8 bases lining up with TRBD1. With 8 bases clipped from V and 8 bases from J, the junction kept 13 bases outside the gene matches. The V gene's germline CDR1 is SGHDN and CDR2 FVKESK. The CDR3 length is 14 residues.

The V and J genes are TRBV19 and TRBJ2-5, with D possibly matching TRBD2 (6 bases). The CDR3 has 14 amino acids. V lost 5 bases and J 3 bases, leaving 13 bases between the germline ends. Germline CDR1 and CDR2: LNHDA and SQIVND (reference sequence). DNA of the CDR3: TGTGCCAGTAGTCCCCAGAGGAGGGAAGAGACCCAGTACTTC. This codes for CASSPQRREETQYF.

The chain recombines TRBV15 with TRBJ2-3; 10 bases are a match to TRBD1. The CDR3 is made up of 15 amino acids. V was pared by 4 bases and J by 5 bases, with 6 bases of the junction left unmatched. Germline assignment: CDR1 LNHNV and CDR2 YYDKDF (reference sequence). DNA of the CDR3: TGTGCCACCAGCACATCCGGGACAGGGGTAGATACGCAGTATTTT. This sequence encodes CATSTSGTGVDTQYF.

The chain links TRBV28 to TRBJ2-7, with D perhaps matching TRBD1 (7 bases). Trimming shortened V by 2 bases and J by 5 bases, and 10 bases separated the two germline ends. The CDR3 totals 13 residues. Germline-derived CDR1 and CDR2 are MDHEN and SYDVKM. The CDR3 DNA sequence: TGTGCCAGCAGTTTAGCCAGGGGGGACGAGCAGTACTTC. The encoded protein is CASSLARGDEQYF.

V gene TRBV6-1 combines with J gene TRBJ1-5; TRBD1 is a possible D gene (6 bases). CDR3 length: 14 residues. Germline values: CDR1 MNHNS, CDR2 SASEGT. V was pared by 4 bases and J by 4 bases, with 11 bases between. As DNA, the CDR3 is TGTGCCAGCAGTGCGACTCAGGGGAATCAGCCCCAGCATTTT. The encoded protein is CASSATQGNQPQHF.

J is TRBJ2-7 and V is TRBV27; D ambiguous. CDR3 length: 14 amino acids. Per the germline V gene, CDR1 is MNHEY and CDR2 is SMNVEV (reference sequence). V lost 1 base and J 3 bases, leaving 10 bases between the germline ends. This CDR3 reads CASSLWAGNYEQYF. As DNA, the CDR3 is TGTGCCAGCAGTTTATGGGCAGGCAACTACGAGCAGTACTTC.

This clone was observed a single time. The rearrangement joins TRBV5-6 to TRBJ2-7; TRBD2 matches 12 bases. The CDR3 runs 17 residues. Per germline, CDR1 SGHDT and CDR2 YYEEEE. The V gene end was trimmed by 4 bases and the J gene end by 2 bases; junction bases not matched to a gene: 10. CDR3 nucleotides: TGTGCCAGCAGCCTCCGGACTAGCGGGATTACCACCTACGAGCAGTACTTC. Protein product: CASSLRTSGITTYEQYF. Together with reference TRBV5-6 and TRBJ2-7, the CDR3 gives the full variable domain: DAGVTQSPTHLIKTRGQQVTLRCSPKSGHDTVSWYQQALGQGPQFIFQYYEEEERQRGNFPDRFSGHQFPNYSSELNVNALLLGDSALYLCASSLRTSGITTYEQYFGPGTRLTVT.

This clone was counted once. This chain uses TRBV19 with TRBJ1-1; D perhaps matches TRBD1 (5 bases). This CDR3 has 15 amino acids. The V gene's germline CDR1 is LNHDA and CDR2 SQIVND (reference sequence). Trimming shortened V by 5 bases and J by 1 base, and 14 bases separated the two germline ends. DNA of the CDR3: TGTGCCAGTAGTCCCCCGGGGGGATGGAACACTGAAGCTTTCTTT. Encoded protein: CASSPPGGWNTEAFF.

The chain combines TRBV5-8 with TRBJ1-1; TRBD1 matches 9 bases. J lost 1 base, V lost 1 base, and 5 bases had no gene match. This CDR3 is built from 16 residues. Germline V gene lookup returns CDR1 SGHTS and CDR2 YDEGEE. CDR3 protein: CASSLTGGAWNTEAFF. The CDR3 DNA reads as TGTGCCAGCAGCTTGACAGGGGGCGCATGGAACACTGAAGCTTTCTTT. Looking up the rest from reference TRBV5-8 and TRBJ1-1 gives the full variable domain: EAGVTQSPTHLIKTRGQQATLRCSPISGHTSVYWYQQALGLGLQFLLWYDEGEERNRGNFPPRFSGRQFPNYSSELNVNALELEDSALYLCASSLTGGAWNTEAFFGQGTRLTVV.

This chain uses TRBV27 with TRBJ2-7, with TRBD2 as a possible D gene (5 bases). The length of the CDR3 is 14 residues. Trimming removed 5 bases from V and 4 bases from J, with 15 bases in between. Germline V gene lookup returns CDR1 MNHEY and CDR2 SMNVEV (reference sequence). CDR3: CASSPSGLPYEQYF. The CDR3 DNA is TGTGCCAGCAGTCCGTCTGGACTCCCATACGAGCAGTACTTC.